This passage covers 27 T cell receptor beta chains from one sample sequenced in a study of CD8+ T cells in alopecia areata. Extraction of RNA preceded its reverse transcription into cDNA, which served as the sequencing template. Sequenced by immunoSEQ multiplex PCR; TCRdb stores in-frame clones only, minus some. The sample yields over 110,000 clones, 40% to 55% seen once. Sample: CD4+ T cells sorted from blood, taken at week 0. The source of these receptors is a human donor with alopecia areata.

This clone was found a few times. The chain is built from TRBV29-1 and TRBJ1-2, with no clear D. The CDR3 contains 14 residues. The germline V gene has CDR1 SQVTM and CDR2 ANQGSEA. V lost 6 bases to trimming and J lost 1 base, with 15 bases between them. The CDR3 bases are TGCAGCGTCCGGGGAGGGAAGGGTAACTATGGCTACACCTTC. As protein: CSVRGGKGNYGYTF.

This clone came up a few times. The rearrangement links TRBV30 to TRBJ2-5; 7 bases align to TRBD2. The CDR3 is made up of 18 amino acids. The J segment lost 2 bases and the V segment lost 0 bases, leaving 15 bases of the junction unmatched. Germline CDR1 reads GTSNPN; CDR2 reads SVGIG (reference sequence). The CDR3 DNA sequence: TGTGCCTGGAGTGTAGTGGGGAGGGGAGGGGTCCAACAAGAGACCCAGTACTTC. Translation: CAWSVVGRGGVQQETQYF. The entire variable domain, with the rest obtained from reference TRBV30 and TRBJ2-5, is as follows: SQTIHQWPATLVQPVGSPLSLECTVEGTSNPNLYWYRQAAGRGLQLLFYSVGIGQISSEVPQNLSASRPQDRQFILSSKKLLLSDSGFYLCAWSVVGRGGVQQETQYFGPGTRLLVL.

This chain uses TRBV6-6 with TRBJ1-5, with 10 positions matching TRBD1. V gave up 0 bases and J gave up 16 bases; unmatched junction bases: 6. CDR3 length: 13 residues. Germline CDR1 reads MNHNY; CDR2 reads SVGAGI (reference sequence). The CDR3 sequence: CASSYSPGTGVHF. The CDR3 DNA reads as TGTGCCAGCAGTTACTCCCCCGGGACAGGGGTACATTTT.

The chain joins TRBV30 to TRBJ2-7, with D perhaps matching TRBD1 (6 bases). The CDR3 is 12 residues long. Looked up from germline, CDR1 is GTSNPN and CDR2 is SVGIG (reference sequence). V was trimmed by 7 bases and J by 3 bases, leaving 13 bases between them. Here the CDR3 reads CALSGAIYEQYF. For the CDR3, the DNA is TGTGCCTTATCAGGGGCTATCTACGAGCAGTACTTC.

This chain's CDR3 is CATSRSGAGEAGELFF. Here the CDR3 DNA reads TGTGCCACCAGCAGATCAGGAGCGGGAGAGGCCGGGGAGCTGTTTTTT. The V and J genes are TRBV15 and TRBJ2-2, with 8 nucleotides matching TRBD2. The CDR3 extends over 16 amino acids. Germline CDR1 and CDR2: LNHNV and YYDKDF (reference sequence). With V trimmed by 2 bases and J by 6 bases, 8 bases remained unmatched.

This sequence joins TRBV12-5 and TRBJ2-3; D is unclear. Trimming took 0 bases from V and 1 from J, leaving 2 bases between them. The CDR3 is made up of 13 amino acids. Germline CDR1 LGHNT, CDR2 FRNRAP. CDR3 loop: CASGLVGTDTQYF. CDR3 nucleotides: TGTGCTAGTGGTTTGGTCGGCACAGATACGCAGTATTTT.

This chain connects TRBV19 to TRBJ1-1, with a possible D match to TRBD1 (5 bases). Trimming removed 7 bases from V and 0 bases from J, with 12 bases in between. The CDR3 extends over 14 amino acids. CDR1 and CDR2 from the germline V gene are LNHDA and SQIVND (reference sequence). CDR3 amino acids: CASNPTVMNTEAFF. DNA of the CDR3: TGTGCCAGTAACCCGACAGTTATGAACACTGAAGCTTTCTTT. Supplemented by reference TRBV19 and TRBJ1-1, the full variable domain reads DGGITQSPKYLFRKEGQNVTLSCEQNLNHDAMYWYRQDPGQGLRLIYYSQIVNDFQKGDIAEGYSVSREKKESFPLTVTSAQKNPTAFYLCASNPTVMNTEAFFGQGTRLTVV.

V is TRBV2 and J is TRBJ1-5; TRBD1 matches at 12 bases. The J segment lost 7 bases and the V segment lost 6 bases, leaving 7 bases of the junction unmatched. This CDR3 has 15 amino acids. Germline V gene lookup returns CDR1 SNHLY and CDR2 FYNNEI. The DNA of the CDR3 is TGTGCCAGCAGGAGGGACAGGGGGCAGGGGCAGCCCCAGCATTTT. It translates to CASRRDRGQGQPQHF.

This chain links TRBV30 with TRBJ2-1; 13 bases map to TRBD2. The V and J ends lost 2 bases and 6 bases, in that order; junction bases with no gene match: 4. CDR1 GTSNPN and CDR2 SVGIG come from the germline V gene (reference sequence). The CDR3 consists of 15 residues. CDR3 residues: CAWSIRTSGGNEQFF. For the CDR3, the DNA is TGTGCCTGGAGTATAAGGACTAGCGGGGGCAATGAGCAGTTCTTC.

The chain combines TRBV2 with TRBJ1-4; D call uncertain. Germline CDR1 reads SNHLY; CDR2 reads FYNNEI. The CDR3 runs 15 residues. V was cut by 3 bases and J by 3 bases, with 11 bases left in between. CDR3 sequence: CASSDEGTANEKLFF. The CDR3 nucleotides read TGTGCCAGCAGTGATGAGGGTACGGCTAATGAAAAACTGTTTTTT.

The rearrangement links TRBV30 to TRBJ1-3; no firm D call. The CDR3 has 14 residues. The germline gives CDR1 GTSNPN, CDR2 SVGIG (reference sequence). Trimming cost V 3 bases and J 4 bases, with 13 bases left between them. CDR3 nucleotides: TGTGCCTGGAGCTCATCCCGGTACGGAAACACCATATATTTT. This gives the protein CAWSSSRYGNTIYF.

The chain joins TRBV5-1 to TRBJ2-7; 14 bases fit TRBD2. The end of the DNA is better explained by TRBJ2-5, so the J call may be wrong. The germline CDR1 and CDR2 sequences are SGHRS and YFSETQ. The CDR3 covers 16 residues. The CDR3 DNA reads TGCGCCAGCAGCTCCGGGACTAGCGGGAGTTATGAGACCCAGTACTTC. Its protein is CASSSGTSGSYETQYF.

The table lists this clone with a few counts. The chain links TRBV7-9 to TRBJ2-6; D unresolved. The CDR3 is 15 amino acids. The V gene's germline CDR1 is SEHNR and CDR2 FQNEAQ (reference sequence). V was shortened by 2 bases and J by 0 bases, with 5 bases between the two germline ends. The CDR3 DNA reads as TGTGCCAGCAGCTTACGGAACTCTGGGGCCAACGTCCTGACTTTC. Its protein product is CASSLRNSGANVLTF.

In this sample, this clone turned up a few times. CDR3 in amino acids: CAHKAAGQPQHF. For the CDR3, the DNA is TGTGCCCATAAGGCGGCAGGACAGCCCCAGCATTTT. The chain has TRBV28 and TRBJ1-5, with D uncertain. V was pared by 11 bases and J by 7 bases, with 15 bases between. The CDR3 consists of 12 residues. Germline assignment: CDR1 MDHEN and CDR2 SYDVKM.

This rearrangement joins TRBV7-8 to TRBJ2-7; TRBD2 matches 7 bases. The CDR3 runs to 16 residues. The V and J ends lost 0 bases and 3 bases, in that order; junction bases with no gene match: 8. From germline, CDR1 is SGHVS and CDR2 FQNEAQ. CDR3 in DNA: TGTGCCAGCAGCTTAGCGCGTAGGCGGGAGCTCTACGAGCAGTACTTC. Its translation is CASSLARRRELYEQYF.

This clone has only a few counts. The rearrangement uses TRBV10-3 and TRBJ2-1, with TRBD2 matching over 7 bases. This CDR3 is 14 amino acids long. In germline, CDR1 is ENHRY, CDR2 SYGVKD. The V gene end was trimmed by 10 bases and the J gene end by 5 bases; junction bases not matched to a gene: 11. This CDR3 is CATSSGRDNNEQFF. The CDR3 coding sequence is TGTGCCACCTCTAGCGGCAGGGATAACAATGAGCAGTTCTTC.

This chain links TRBV29-1 with TRBJ1-5; 9 bases fit TRBD1. The CDR3 length is 14 residues. Germline V gene sequence: CDR1 SQVTM, CDR2 ANQGSEA. Trimming removed 6 bases from V and 3 bases from J; junction bases left unmatched: 6. CDR3 region: CSVRGTGYNQPQHF. The CDR3 coding sequence is TGCAGCGTCCGCGGGACAGGGTACAATCAGCCCCAGCATTTT.

V gene TRBV21-1 combines with J gene TRBJ2-1. TRBV21-1 is annotated as a pseudogene. This CDR3 has 15 amino acids. This CDR3 reads CAPALGGRDKNEQFF. The CDR3 coding sequence is TGTGCCCCGGCATTGGGGGGCAGGGATAAGAATGAGCAGTTCTTC.

This chain connects TRBV29-1 to TRBJ2-3; a possible D gene is TRBD2 (5 bases). Trimming took off 7 bases at V and 4 bases at J, with 12 bases between the two ends. In germline, CDR1 is SQVTM, CDR2 ANQGSEA. This CDR3 comprises 12 residues. DNA for the CDR3: TGCAGCGGCCTCATCGGGGCAGATACGCAGTATTTT. Its translation: CSGLIGADTQYF.

Turning to this clone: Other DNA sequences in the sample encode the same CDR3. Here the CDR3 DNA reads TGCAGCGTTGAGCTAGAGACCCAGTACTTC. Residues: CSVELETQYF. The chain combines TRBV29-1 with TRBJ2-5; D remains ambiguous. Germline CDR1 SQVTM, CDR2 ANQGSEA. This CDR3 contains 10 residues. V was cut by 3 bases and J by 4 bases, with 3 bases left in between.

This clone was picked up one time. The V gene is TRBV4-3, the J gene TRBJ2-1; no definite D call. This CDR3 region has 15 residues. Per the germline V gene, CDR1 is LGHNA and CDR2 is YSLEER. Between the trimmed V and J ends, which lost 0 bases and 3 bases, there was a span of 9 bases. In DNA form, the CDR3 reads TGCGCCAGCAGCCAAGATACGGGCCTCTACAATGAGCAGTTCTTC. Encoded protein: CASSQDTGLYNEQFF.

The gene calls are TRBV7-9 and TRBJ2-3; 9 bases match TRBD1. The CDR3 contains 15 residues. The germline V gene has CDR1 SEHNR and CDR2 FQNEAQ (reference sequence). The ends lost 5 bases at V and 1 base at J; junction bases unmatched: 4. The CDR3 coding sequence is TGTGCCAGCAGCACCGGGACAGGGCGCACAGATACGCAGTATTTT. Translating it yields CASSTGTGRTDTQYF.

The genes are TRBV30 and TRBJ2-4; D gene uncertain. The CDR3 has 12 residues. Germline V gives CDR1 GTSNPN, CDR2 SVGIG (reference sequence). The ends were cut back, 0 bases at V and 9 bases at J, with 9 bases in the middle. The CDR3 reads CAWSVQTSIQYF. CDR3 DNA sequence: TGTGCCTGGAGTGTACAGACAAGCATTCAGTACTTC.

The rearrangement uses TRBV15 and TRBJ2-4; a possible D gene is TRBD2 (6 bases). From germline, CDR1 is LNHNV and CDR2 YYDKDF (reference sequence). V dropped 0 bases and J dropped 1 base, with 13 bases sitting between them. The CDR3 covers 17 residues. The CDR3 DNA reads as TGTGCCACCAGCAGAGATAGTGGAGGGATCGCCAAAAACATTCAGTACTTC. It yields the protein CATSRDSGGIAKNIQYF.

The chain joins TRBV5-1 to TRBJ2-5, with D possibly TRBD2 on 6 matching bases. CDR1 is SGHRS, CDR2 YFSETQ, per germline. Trimming pared 9 bases from V and 5 bases from J, leaving 29 bases between. CDR3 size: 17 residues. The CDR3 loop is CATSTGRRRGLRETQYF. The CDR3 nucleotides read TGCGCCACGTCCACGGGACGTAGAAGGGGACTCAGGGAGACCCAGTACTTC.

This clone was seen only a few times. V gene TRBV29-1 combines with J gene TRBJ2-1; possibly TRBD1 for D (5 bases). The CDR3 has 13 amino acids. V was pared by 2 bases and J by 2 bases, with 7 bases between. The V gene's germline CDR1 is SQVTM and CDR2 ANQGSEA. Here the CDR3 reads CSVERGTYNEQFF. CDR3 nucleotides: TGCAGCGTTGAAAGGGGTACCTACAATGAGCAGTTCTTC.

V and J are TRBV7-8 and TRBJ1-2, with D unresolved. The germline V and J ends were trimmed by 1 base and 0 bases, with 6 bases remaining between them. The CDR3 is made up of 14 amino acids. Germline values: CDR1 SGHVS, CDR2 FQNEAQ. CDR3 in amino acids: CASSLGASNYGYTF. CDR3 DNA sequence: TGTGCCAGCAGCTTAGGTGCCTCTAACTATGGCTACACCTTC.